The 30 T cell receptor beta chains in this list originate from one sample, sequenced in a study of identical twins. Via MiXCR, TCRdb re-called the 5' RACE reads, giving one row per CDR3 protein. The table shows just under 550,000 distinct CDR3 sequences, with 12% to 15% occurring only once. These data are also associated with another study on yellow fever vaccine responses in identical twins.

Sequenced: CD4+ T cells sorted from blood. These receptors all stem from a woman under 30 in good health.

The chain couples TRBV2 to TRBJ2-5; 9 bases are shared with TRBD2. Germline CDR1 reads SNHLY; CDR2 reads FYNNEI. There are 14 residues in the CDR3. V lost 3 bases and J lost 3; bases outside the gene matches: 2. In nucleotides, the CDR3 is TGTGCCAGCAGTGAGCGGGAGGGGAAAGAGACCCAGTACTTC. Protein: CASSEREGKETQYF.

The rearrangement links TRBV7-9 to TRBJ2-7, with 7 bases identical to TRBD1. The CDR3 is 12 residues long. CDR1 SEHNR and CDR2 FQNEAQ come from the germline V gene (reference sequence). V trimming: 4 bases; J trimming: 6 bases; junction bases outside the gene matches: 3. Here the CDR3 reads CASSSQGTEQYF. The CDR3 nucleotides read TGTGCCAGCAGCTCACAGGGGACCGAGCAGTACTTC.

The chain has TRBV28 and TRBJ2-7; D remains unclear. The CDR3 loop spans 13 amino acids. CDR1 is MDHEN and CDR2 is SYDVKM in the germline V gene. Trimming removed 4 bases from V and 2 bases from J, with 9 bases in between. Here the CDR3 reads CASSSRYAYEQYV. CDR3 DNA: TGTGCCAGCAGTTCCAGATATGCCTACGAGCAGTACGTC.

In its sample, this clonotype was seen many times. J is TRBJ2-7 and V is TRBV11-2, with D perhaps TRBD1 (6 bases). The V end was cut by 5 bases, the J end by 5 bases, with 13 bases between. The CDR3 is made up of 13 amino acids. Germline CDR1 reads SGHAT; CDR2 reads FQNNGV. CDR3 coding DNA: TGTGCCAGCAGCCACTCCCAGGGGAACGAGCAGTACGTC. This translates into CASSHSQGNEQYV.

V usage is TRBV27 and J usage is TRBJ2-4, with 10 nucleotides matching TRBD2. Per the germline V gene, CDR1 is MNHEY and CDR2 is SMNVEV (reference sequence). The junction had 4 bases not matched to a gene; V was cut back by 7 bases and J by 7 bases. CDR3 size: 13 residues. The CDR3 DNA reads as TGTGCCAGCACCGGGACTAGCGCTAACATTCAGTACTTC. This translates into CASTGTSANIQYF.

CDR3 sequence reads: CASSVGVAGTYNEQFF. DNA for the CDR3: TGTGCCAGCAGCGTAGGTGTTGCGGGAACCTACAATGAGCAGTTCTTC. The chain links TRBV9 to TRBJ2-1; weak D call: TRBD2 (6 bases). Trimming removed 0 bases at V and 2 bases at J, with 12 bases between. From germline, CDR1 is SGDLS and CDR2 YYNGEE. The CDR3 is 16 residues long. The full variable domain, in which reference TRBV9 and TRBJ2-1 provide the parts outside the CDR3, is DSGVTQTPKHLITATGQRVTLRCSPRSGDLSVYWYQQSLDQGLQFLIQYYNGEERAKGNILERFSAQQFPDLHSELNLSSLELGDSALYFCASSVGVAGTYNEQFFGPGTRLTVL.

This clonotype was detected only a few times. The CDR3 nucleotides are TGTGCCAGCAGGGTTCCGGGTTCCGGGGATACGCAGTATTTT. This codes for CASRVPGSGDTQYF. The genes are TRBV7-3 and TRBJ2-3, with unresolved D. Between the trimmed V and J ends, which lost 6 bases and 6 bases, there was a span of 16 bases. The germline CDR1 and CDR2 sequences are SGHTA and FQGTGA. The CDR3 consists of 14 residues.

This clonotype appeared a few times. This chain uses TRBV7-9 with TRBJ2-1; TRBD2 aligns across 9 bases. The ends lost 1 base at V and 4 bases at J; junction bases unmatched: 5. Germline loops: CDR1 SEHNR, CDR2 FQNEAQ (reference sequence). The CDR3 contains 16 residues. The CDR3 DNA follows: TGTGCCAGCAGCTTAGTGACTAGCGGAACTTACAATGAGCAGTTCTTC. Translation gives CASSLVTSGTYNEQFF.

This clonotype was observed a handful of times. The chain uses TRBV18 and TRBJ1-1; possibly TRBD1 for D (5 bases). Trimming removed 2 bases at V and 5 bases at J, with 12 bases between. From germline, CDR1 is KGHSH and CDR2 LQKENI. This CDR3 is 14 amino acids long. The CDR3 is CASSPWEAGTEAFF. In nucleotides, the CDR3 is TGTGCCAGCTCACCATGGGAAGCAGGGACTGAAGCTTTCTTT.

V usage is TRBV5-4 and J usage is TRBJ2-3; TRBD2 matches 9 bases. The V and J ends lost 4 bases and 1 base, in that order; junction bases with no gene match: 7. The CDR3 sequence is 16 residues long. Per germline, CDR1 SGHNT and CDR2 YYREEE (reference sequence). The CDR3 is CASSANLAGGTDTQYF. CDR3 nucleotides: TGTGCCAGCAGCGCGAATTTAGCGGGGGGCACAGATACGCAGTATTTT.

This chain uses TRBV18 with TRBJ2-6; D is unresolved. V lost 3 bases and J 2 bases, leaving 5 bases between the germline ends. Germline values: CDR1 KGHSH, CDR2 LQKENI. The CDR3 has 14 amino acids. CDR3 coding DNA: TGTGCCAGCTCACCGGTCCCTGGGGCCAACGTCCTGACTTTC. This encodes CASSPVPGANVLTF. Based on the CDR3 plus reference TRBV18 and TRBJ2-6, the full variable domain is NAGVMQNPRHLVRRRGQEARLRCSPMKGHSHVYWYRQLPEEGLKFMVYLQKENIIDESGMPKERFSAEFPKEGPSILRIQQVVRGDSAAYFCASSPVPGANVLTFGAGSRLTVL.

The chain is built from TRBV5-6 and TRBJ2-1; 9 bases agree with TRBD2. The V gene's germline CDR1 is SGHDT and CDR2 YYEEEE. V was pared by 2 bases and J by 7 bases, with 13 bases of the junction left unmatched. The CDR3 sequence is 17 residues long. The CDR3 DNA reads as TGTGCCAGCAGCTTAATTAGTCGGACTAGCGTAAGAAATGAGCAGTTCTTC. It is translated as CASSLISRTSVRNEQFF. The full variable domain, in which reference TRBV5-6 and TRBJ2-1 provide the parts outside the CDR3, is DAGVTQSPTHLIKTRGQQVTLRCSPKSGHDTVSWYQQALGQGPQFIFQYYEEEERQRGNFPDRFSGHQFPNYSSELNVNALLLGDSALYLCASSLISRTSVRNEQFFGPGTRLTVL.

J is TRBJ2-3 and V is TRBV15; no reliable D call. The germline V gene has CDR1 LNHNV and CDR2 YYDKDF (reference sequence). The CDR3 runs 17 residues. Trimming removed 0 bases at V and 5 bases at J, with 18 bases between. CDR3 in amino acids: CATSRDRTLGPVDTQYF. In DNA, the CDR3 is TGTGCCACCAGCAGAGATCGGACCTTAGGCCCGGTAGATACGCAGTATTTT.

The genes are TRBV10-3 and TRBJ1-5, with D possibly being TRBD1 (5 bases). V lost 4 bases and J lost 7, with 14 bases in between. CDR3 length: 14 amino acids. Per the germline V gene, CDR1 is ENHRY and CDR2 is SYGVKD. The CDR3 bases are TGTGCCATCAGTGCCCAGGGATTCGCCCAGCCCCAGCATTTT. It is translated as CAISAQGFAQPQHF.

This clonotype was counted only a few times. The rearrangement uses TRBV11-2 and TRBJ2-2, with 9 nucleotides matching TRBD1. CDR1 and CDR2 from the germline V gene are SGHAT and FQNNGV. After removal of 1 base from V and 4 bases from J, the junction contained 4 bases not matched to a gene. The CDR3 sequence is 16 residues long. This CDR3 reads CASSLVTGGFTGELFF. The CDR3 bases are TGTGCCAGCAGCTTAGTTACAGGGGGCTTCACCGGGGAGCTGTTTTTT.

The chain recombines TRBV28 with TRBJ1-2, with 7 bases aligning to TRBD1. The ends lost 4 bases at V and 4 bases at J; junction bases unmatched: 3. The length of the CDR3 is 13 residues. The germline V gene has CDR1 MDHEN and CDR2 SYDVKM. CDR3 sequence reads: CASSSGQAYGYTF. In DNA, the CDR3 is TGTGCCAGCAGTTCCGGACAGGCCTATGGCTACACCTTC.

This clonotype was observed a few times. The chain joins TRBV12-3 or TRBV12-4 to TRBJ2-5; 8 positions agree with TRBD2. After removal of 5 bases from V and 5 bases from J, the junction contained 7 bases not matched to a gene. The CDR3 consists of 14 residues. Written as DNA, the CDR3 is TGTGCCAGCAGTGCTGCGGGGGGCCGCGAGACCCAGTACTTC. Amino acid sequence: CASSAAGGRETQYF.

This clonotype was detected a few times. The chain combines TRBV7-9 with TRBJ2-1; TRBD2 aligns across 7 bases. Per the germline V gene, CDR1 is SEHNR and CDR2 is FQNEAQ (reference sequence). The V and J ends lost 5 bases and 9 bases, in that order; junction bases with no gene match: 13. This CDR3 has 15 residues. The CDR3, as DNA: TGTGCCAGCAGCAACCGACTAGCAGCTGAGGGTGAGCAGTTCTTC. Protein sequence: CASSNRLAAEGEQFF.

This clonotype was counted at least ten times. This CDR3 reads CASSLTSGGADTQYF. The CDR3 DNA follows: TGTGCCAGCAGCCTGACTAGCGGGGGCGCAGATACGCAGTATTTT. The J gene is TRBJ2-3, the V gene TRBV3-1; the match to TRBD2 covers 12 bases. The trim removed 4 bases at V and 4 bases at J, leaving 3 bases unmatched. The germline CDR1 and CDR2 sequences are LGHDT and YNNKEL (reference sequence). The CDR3 totals 15 residues.

The table lists this clonotype with a few counts. The CDR3 protein is CASQGTSSYNEQFF. In DNA form, the CDR3 reads TGTGCCAGCCAAGGGACAAGCTCCTACAATGAGCAGTTCTTC. This chain connects TRBV11-2 to TRBJ2-1; possible D gene TRBD1, 6 bases. V lost 8 bases and J lost 0, with 11 bases in between. The CDR3 extends over 14 amino acids. Germline V gives CDR1 SGHAT, CDR2 FQNNGV.

This clonotype was seen only a few times. This chain links TRBV29-1 with TRBJ2-7; no reliable D call. The ends were cut back, 6 bases at V and 2 bases at J, with 14 bases in the middle. The CDR3 has 13 residues. Germline CDR1 is SQVTM and CDR2 is ANQGSEA. Here the CDR3 reads CSVRVDSPYEQYF. Written as DNA, the CDR3 is TGCAGCGTCCGCGTGGATTCCCCCTACGAGCAGTACTTC.

This clonotype was detected many times. The chain combines TRBV5-1 with TRBJ1-3; no clear D. Germline-derived CDR1 and CDR2 are SGHRS and YFSETQ. V lost 3 bases and J lost 0, with 10 bases in between. This CDR3 spans 15 amino acids. CDR3 in amino acids: CASSSSGGSGNTIYF. DNA of the CDR3: TGCGCCAGCAGCTCGTCGGGCGGCTCTGGAAACACCATATATTTT.

This clonotype was seen more than once but under ten times. The J gene is TRBJ2-1, the V gene TRBV6-2 or TRBV6-3; 10 positions match TRBD2. CDR1 and CDR2 from the germline V gene are MNHEY and SVGEGT. The CDR3 runs to 15 residues. The trim removed 4 bases at V and 3 bases at J, leaving 3 bases unmatched. CDR3 in DNA: TGTGCCAGCAGTTTCCTAGCGGGAGTCTACAATGAGCAGTTCTTC. Residues: CASSFLAGVYNEQFF.

This rearrangement joins TRBV5-1 to TRBJ1-6; 7 bases match TRBD1. The CDR3 loop spans 17 amino acids. V gave up 0 bases and J gave up 10 bases; unmatched junction bases: 13. CDR1 is SGHRS and CDR2 is YFSETQ in the germline V gene. The CDR3 reads CASSLEGTVQMGSPLHF. In DNA form, the CDR3 reads TGCGCCAGCAGCTTGGAAGGGACAGTACAAATGGGCTCACCCCTCCACTTT.

This clonotype came up a few times. V and J are TRBV20-1 and TRBJ1-6; D gene uncertain. The CDR3 runs 12 residues. CDR1 is DFQATT and CDR2 is SNEGSKA in the germline V gene (reference sequence). V was shortened by 0 bases and J by 7 bases, with 4 bases between the two germline ends. CDR3 sequence: CSARDPNSPLHF. The CDR3 bases are TGCAGTGCTAGAGATCCGAATTCACCCCTCCACTTT.

The gene calls are TRBV5-1 and TRBJ2-4, with a possible D match to TRBD1 (5 bases). In germline, CDR1 is SGHRS, CDR2 YFSETQ. This CDR3 region has 16 residues. Between the trimmed V and J ends, which lost 4 bases and 1 base, there was a span of 15 bases. The DNA for the CDR3 is TGCGCCAGCAGCGGGTCCAGCAGGGTGGCCAAAAACATTCAGTACTTC. Translated: CASSGSSRVAKNIQYF.

The chain couples TRBV20-1 to TRBJ2-5; no definite D call. From germline, CDR1 is DFQATT and CDR2 SNEGSKA (reference sequence). CDR3 length: 14 residues. Trimming removed 6 bases at V and 5 bases at J, with 19 bases between. CDR3 amino acids: CSATLGLVAETQYF. As DNA, the CDR3 is TGCAGTGCGACGTTAGGGCTCGTTGCGGAGACCCAGTACTTC.

Only a few counts were recorded for this clonotype. The V gene is TRBV2, the J gene TRBJ2-3; a possible D gene is TRBD2 (5 bases). The germline V gene encodes CDR1 SNHLY and CDR2 FYNNEI. This CDR3 has 14 amino acids. V lost 7 bases to trimming and J lost 5 bases, with 16 bases between them. CDR3 bases: TGTGCCAGCATAAGGGAGATCCTCCTAGATACGCAGTATTTT. Encoded protein: CASIREILLDTQYF.

The chain is built from TRBV29-1 and TRBJ1-2; 8 bases align to TRBD1. V dropped 6 bases and J dropped 6; count of bases not matched to a gene: 6. The CDR3 is 12 residues long. The germline gives CDR1 SQVTM, CDR2 ANQGSEA. CDR3 protein: CSVLGQENGYTF. The DNA for the CDR3 is TGCAGCGTCCTGGGACAGGAGAATGGCTACACCTTC.

The chain carries TRBV3-1 and TRBJ2-1, with 7 nucleotides matching TRBD2. Germline V lookup: CDR1 LGHDT, CDR2 YNNKEL (reference sequence). The CDR3 covers 16 residues. With 0 bases clipped from V and 8 bases from J, the junction kept 10 bases outside the gene matches. The DNA of the CDR3 is TGTGCCAGCAGCCAAGAAGGAGCGGGAAAAGGCGATGAGCAGTTCTTC. It translates to CASSQEGAGKGDEQFF.